Below are 24 T cell receptor beta chains sequenced from a single sample in a study of blood T cells in healthy people across ages. Using a J-beta primer mix together with a sample-barcoded 5' primer, a second PCR was run for about 6 to 11 cycles. TCRdb called the 5' RACE reads again in MiXCR, with one record for every CDR3 protein. The sample carries approximately 800,000 distinct CDR3 sequences, about 62% recorded once. Material: blood. Receptors originate from a man aged 30-40 years in good health.

This clonotype was counted a few times. The chain couples TRBV20-1 to TRBJ2-4; TRBD1 might be the D (5 bases). V lost 4 bases and J 0 bases, leaving 13 bases between the germline ends. The CDR3 has 15 amino acids. From germline, CDR1 is DFQATT and CDR2 SNEGSKA (reference sequence). CDR3 bases: TGCAGTGCTACAGACAGAGCCCTAGCCAAAAACATTCAGTACTTC. Amino acid sequence: CSATDRALAKNIQYF.

The genes are TRBV29-1 and TRBJ2-1; D is undetermined. This CDR3 is 12 amino acids long. Trimming pared 6 bases from V and 9 bases from J, leaving 15 bases between. Germline CDR1 and CDR2: SQVTM and ANQGSEA. This chain's CDR3 is CSVEMLGGEQFF. For the CDR3, the DNA is TGCAGCGTCGAAATGCTGGGTGGTGAGCAGTTCTTC.

The sample holds a few counts of this clonotype. The chain recombines TRBV21-1 with TRBJ1-2. TRBV21-1 is a pseudogene segment. CDR3 length equals 13 residues. The chain's CDR3 is CASRATANYGYTF. Here the CDR3 DNA reads TGTGCCAGCAGGGCCACAGCCAACTATGGCTACACCTTC.

The chain couples TRBV9 to TRBJ2-7, with TRBD1 identical over 10 bases. Germline V gene lookup returns CDR1 SGDLS and CDR2 YYNGEE. This CDR3 has 14 residues. Trimming at V came to 2 bases and at J to 5 bases, leaving 4 bases not matched to a gene. CDR3 sequence (DNA): TGTGCCAGCAGCGTTGGGGACAGGGGCGACGAGCAGTACTTC. Residues: CASSVGDRGDEQYF.

V gene TRBV29-1 combines with J gene TRBJ1-6; D might be TRBD1 (6 bases). V was trimmed by 6 bases and J by 7 bases, leaving 19 bases between them. This CDR3 has 15 residues. Per the germline V gene, CDR1 is SQVTM and CDR2 is ANQGSEA. CDR3 coding DNA: TGCAGCGTCGCGCAGGACAGCGCCGCGAATTCACCCCTCCACTTT. Translated, it gives CSVAQDSAANSPLHF.

This clonotype has only a few counts. J is TRBJ2-7 and V is TRBV15, with D possibly being TRBD2 (5 bases). The CDR3 consists of 22 residues. The germline V and J ends were trimmed by 0 bases and 3 bases, with 33 bases remaining between them. The germline CDR1 and CDR2 sequences are LNHNV and YYDKDF (reference sequence). The CDR3 loop is CATSRDWPKTPFSPARGYEQYF. The CDR3 nucleotides are TGTGCCACCAGCAGAGATTGGCCCAAAACACCTTTTTCCCCTGCTCGGGGCTACGAGCAGTACTTC.

The V and J genes are TRBV29-1 and TRBJ2-7; D is ambiguous. The V end was cut by 6 bases, the J end by 6 bases, with 15 bases between. Germline lookup yields CDR1 SQVTM and CDR2 ANQGSEA. The CDR3 length is 12 residues. DNA of the CDR3: TGCAGCGTCCGGCGCCTGTCGGGCGAGCAGTACTTC. Encoded protein: CSVRRLSGEQYF.

This clonotype has just a few counts. The chain joins TRBV10-3 to TRBJ2-1, with D uncertain. The germline gives CDR1 ENHRY, CDR2 SYGVKD. The CDR3 has 12 residues. V lost 6 bases to trimming and J lost 8 bases, with 11 bases between them. The CDR3 protein is CAIRDDLDEQFF. Written as DNA, the CDR3 is TGTGCCATCAGGGACGACCTGGATGAGCAGTTCTTC.

The rearrangement joins TRBV5-1 to TRBJ2-7, with no clear D. With the DNA end fitting TRBJ2-5 better, the J assignment may be wrong. Looked up from germline, CDR1 is SGHRS and CDR2 is YFSETQ. This CDR3 comprises 14 residues. The CDR3, as DNA: TGCGCCAGCAGCTTGGTCTTTGCGAAAGAGACCCAGTACTTC. This translates into CASSLVFAKETQYF.

This clonotype was detected a few times. This chain connects TRBV9 to TRBJ2-7; D may be TRBD2 (6 bases). V was cut by 4 bases and J by 2 bases, with 16 bases left in between. The CDR3 has 15 amino acids. Germline loops: CDR1 SGDLS, CDR2 YYNGEE. The CDR3, as DNA: TGTGCCAGCAGCCCCTACCGGGACTTAACCTACGAGCAGTACTTC. Protein product: CASSPYRDLTYEQYF.

This clonotype was counted between two and nine times. CDR3 sequence: CASSLSLVQPQHF. The CDR3 coding sequence is TGTGCCAGCAGTTTATCCCTCGTACAGCCCCAGCATTTT. The chain carries TRBV27 and TRBJ1-5; D not resolved. CDR1 is MNHEY, CDR2 SMNVEV, per germline (reference sequence). The CDR3 runs 13 residues. The ends were cut back, 0 bases at V and 7 bases at J, with 7 bases in the middle.

This chain connects TRBV7-2 to TRBJ2-1; 10 bases fit TRBD1. Germline V lookup: CDR1 SGHTA, CDR2 FQGNSA. With V trimmed by 5 bases and J by 6 bases, 4 bases remained unmatched. There are 14 residues in the CDR3. DNA of the CDR3: TGTGCCAGCAGCGTCCGGGACAGGGGCAATGAGCAGTTCTTC. Protein: CASSVRDRGNEQFF.

The chain joins TRBV12-3 or TRBV12-4 to TRBJ1-5; D might be TRBD1 (5 bases). V lost 3 bases and J 5 bases, leaving 14 bases between the germline ends. There are 15 residues in the CDR3. Here the CDR3 reads CASSLGGLRHQPQHF. The CDR3 region has the DNA TGTGCCAGCAGTTTGGGGGGACTTCGACATCAGCCCCAGCATTTT.

The chain joins TRBV11-1 to TRBJ2-1; D remains unclear. The CDR3 has 15 amino acids. In germline, CDR1 is SGHAT, CDR2 FQDESV (reference sequence). V was pared by 8 bases and J by 0 bases, with 14 bases between. The DNA for the CDR3 is TGTGCCAGCGCCAACGAGGAGAGCTCCTACAATGAGCAGTTCTTC. Its protein product is CASANEESSYNEQFF. The variable domain in full, completed from reference TRBV11-1 and TRBJ2-1, reads EAEVAQSPRYKITEKSQAVAFWCDPISGHATLYWYRQILGQGPELLVQFQDESVVDDSQLPKDRFSAERLKGVDSTLKIQPAELGDSAMYLCASANEESSYNEQFFGPGTRLTVL.

CDR3 sequence (DNA): TGTGCCACCAGTGAGTCGGATTACTATGGCTACACCTTC. Encoded protein: CATSESDYYGYTF. The genes are TRBV24-1 and TRBJ1-2; no definite D call. Germline V gene lookup returns CDR1 KGHDR and CDR2 SFDVKD. The CDR3 runs to 13 residues. With 4 bases removed from V and 3 bases from J, the gap between germline ends came to 8 bases.

The CDR3 spells CSVILSSYEQYF. CDR3 bases: TGCAGCGTCATTCTCAGCTCCTACGAGCAGTACTTC. The chain joins TRBV29-1 to TRBJ2-7; no firm D call. The CDR3 loop spans 12 amino acids. V dropped 6 bases and J dropped 0 bases, with 9 bases sitting between them. CDR1 and CDR2 (germline): SQVTM, ANQGSEA.

The rearrangement links TRBV20-1 to TRBJ1-2; D remains ambiguous. CDR1 DFQATT and CDR2 SNEGSKA come from the germline V gene (reference sequence). V lost 5 bases and J 5 bases, leaving 15 bases between the germline ends. The CDR3 spans 13 residues. The CDR3, as DNA: TGCAGTGCTCCCGAGGAGGGTAAATATGGCTACACCTTC. It yields the protein CSAPEEGKYGYTF.

This chain connects TRBV29-1 to TRBJ1-4, with 7 positions matching TRBD1. V was pared by 6 bases and J by 16 bases, with 11 bases of the junction left unmatched. The germline V gene encodes CDR1 SQVTM and CDR2 ANQGSEA. This CDR3 has 11 amino acids. CDR3 DNA: TGCAGCGTCGTTCTCGGGACAGTGAGGTTTTTT. It specifies CSVVLGTVRFF.

This clonotype was recorded a few times. The chain carries TRBV2 and TRBJ2-6; TRBD1 or TRBD2 may be the D gene (5 bases each). The V end was cut by 3 bases, the J end by 0 bases, with 24 bases between. Germline CDR1 reads SNHLY; CDR2 reads FYNNEI. This CDR3 contains 21 residues. CDR3 loop: CASSDLVGGSYVSSGANVLTF. The CDR3 DNA reads TGTGCCAGCAGTGATCTGGTTGGGGGTTCCTATGTATCCTCTGGGGCCAACGTCCTGACTTTC. The full variable domain, with the rest looked up from reference TRBV2 and TRBJ2-6, is EPEVTQTPSHQVTQMGQEVILRCVPISNHLYFYWYRQILGQKVEFLVSFYNNEISEKSEIFDDQFSVERPDGSNFTLKIRSTKLEDSAMYFCASSDLVGGSYVSSGANVLTFGAGSRLTVL.

This clonotype was seen at least ten times. This chain links TRBV7-2 with TRBJ1-2; D uncertain. Trimming stripped 1 base from V and 7 bases from J, with 10 bases between. The CDR3 is made up of 13 amino acids. Germline CDR1 and CDR2: SGHTA and FQGNSA. CDR3 sequence reads: CASSLVQETGYTF. In DNA, the CDR3 is TGTGCCAGCAGCTTAGTTCAGGAGACTGGCTACACCTTC.

This chain links TRBV12-3 or TRBV12-4 with TRBJ1-2, with 8 bases aligning to TRBD1. With 10 bases clipped from V and 8 bases from J, the junction kept 15 bases outside the gene matches. The CDR3 is 14 residues long. CDR3 sequence (DNA): TGTGCCATTACGAGGACAGGGACATTGAGGGGCTACACCTTC. Translated, it gives CAITRTGTLRGYTF.

The rearrangement joins TRBV29-1 to TRBJ2-1; TRBD1 might be the D (5 bases). The CDR3 consists of 15 residues. V lost 1 base and J 5 bases, leaving 15 bases between the germline ends. The germline gives CDR1 SQVTM, CDR2 ANQGSEA. DNA for the CDR3: TGCAGCGTTGAAGGGTCGAGACAGTCCGACAATGAGCAGTTCTTC. This translates into CSVEGSRQSDNEQFF.

This clonotype came up a few times. The chain is built from TRBV29-1 and TRBJ2-1; D not resolved. This CDR3 region has 13 residues. Germline V CDR1 and CDR2: SQVTM, ANQGSEA. Trimming shortened V by 4 bases and J by 7 bases, and 14 bases separated the two germline ends. Written as DNA, the CDR3 is TGCAGCGTTGGCGGTCCCAGCCATAATGAGCAGTTCTTC. Amino acid sequence: CSVGGPSHNEQFF.

V usage is TRBV14 and J usage is TRBJ1-1; D might be TRBD1 (5 bases). CDR1 and CDR2 (germline): SGHDN, FVKESK. This CDR3 has 15 residues. V lost 1 base and J lost 8, with 17 bases in between. CDR3 bases: TGTGCCAGCAGCCAAGGGCAGGGTTTAGGCACCGAAGCTTTCTTT. Amino acids: CASSQGQGLGTEAFF. The variable domain in full, completed from reference TRBV14 and TRBJ1-1, reads EAGVTQFPSHSVIEKGQTVTLRCDPISGHDNLYWYRRVMGKEIKFLLHFVKESKQDESGMPNNRFLAERTGGTYSTLKVQPAELEDSGVYFCASSQGQGLGTEAFFGQGTRLTVV.